What follows is one T cell receptor beta chain and its context. Its cognate antigen is unknown. The germline gives CDR1 DFQATT, CDR2 SNEGSKA (reference sequence). V lost 2 bases to trimming and J lost 2 bases; unmatched junction nucleotides: 4. The CDR3 runs to 14 residues. The assay that was used to sequence DNA from cultured CD4+ T cells was the Oncomine TCR Beta short-read assay. MiXCR, applied by TCRdb to the PCR reads, yields one record per CDR3 protein. The repertoire includes 20,000 to 30,000 distinct CDR3 sequences, 64% of them detected once, and approximately 5.4% sits in the top ten. Noted treatment: approximately 9-day PBMC culture with coronavirus spike peptide pools or control peptides (ViraFEST assay). This sample was included in a study of vaccination and CD4 T cells after COVID-19.

The material sequenced was CD4+ T cells from blood, cultured in vitro. The receptor was isolated from a human donor who had recovered from COVID-19. This chain links TRBV20-1 with TRBJ2-5; 8 bases agree with TRBD2. The CDR3 nucleotides are TGCAGTGCTAGAACTAGCGGAGCGCAAGAGACCCAGTACTTC. Translating gives CSARTSGAQETQYF.